The 2 T cell receptor beta chains in this list originate from one sample, sequenced in a study of blood T cell repertoires in COVID-19. Some clones are missing from TCRdb's copy, which holds only in-frame ones; the method was immunoSEQ multiplex PCR. The table records about 410,000 clones, about 88% of them present only once. The source material was peripheral blood. These receptors originate from a woman in her thirties or forties with COVID-19, enrolled during active disease.

The chain has TRBV5-5 and TRBJ1-3; a possible D gene is TRBD1 (5 bases). This CDR3 has 14 residues. Per germline, CDR1 SGHKS and CDR2 YYEKEE (reference sequence). Trimming removed 0 bases at V and 10 bases at J, with 14 bases between. As DNA, the CDR3 is TGTGCCAGCAGCTTGGGGTCTATGGGGGGAACCATATATTTT. The encoded protein is CASSLGSMGGTIYF.

Comments on this clone: Other DNA sequences within the sample encode an identical CDR3. The V call is TRBV6-5, the J call TRBJ1-1, with D possibly matching TRBD1 (5 bases). V was shortened by 2 bases and J by 4 bases, with 11 bases between the two germline ends. Germline V gene data show CDR1 as MNHEY and CDR2 as SVGAGI. This CDR3 is built from 14 residues. In nucleotides, the CDR3 is TGTGCCAGCAGTTACCAAGGGGAGGGCACTGAAGCTTTCTTT. This codes for CASSYQGEGTEAFF.